This T cell receptor (beta chain) came from a study of blood T cell repertoires in COVID-19. The wider study: The study drew acute and convalescent COVID-19 samples from the United States, Italy and Spain.

V dropped 3 bases and J dropped 0; count of bases not matched to a gene: 10. The CDR3 extends over 17 amino acids. CDR1 and CDR2 from the germline V gene are SGDLS and YYNGEE. Only in-frame clones appear in the TCRdb table, and some are missing; sequencing was by immunoSEQ multiplex PCR. The table shows about 430,000 clones, with around 87% occurring only once. Those who participated ranged in age from roughly 18 to 89 years and resided in under 25 US areas. The study assigned cohorts using participant-reported clinical history. V usage is TRBV9 and J usage is TRBJ1-1; 8 bases are shared with TRBD1. Material: PBMCs or T cells enriched from blood (not recorded which). The clonotype was recovered from a woman in her 30s with acute COVID-19. The CDR3, as DNA: TGTGCCAGCAGCGCTCCCGATTTGGACAGGGTGAACACTGAAGCTTTCTTT. This encodes CASSAPDLDRVNTEAFF.